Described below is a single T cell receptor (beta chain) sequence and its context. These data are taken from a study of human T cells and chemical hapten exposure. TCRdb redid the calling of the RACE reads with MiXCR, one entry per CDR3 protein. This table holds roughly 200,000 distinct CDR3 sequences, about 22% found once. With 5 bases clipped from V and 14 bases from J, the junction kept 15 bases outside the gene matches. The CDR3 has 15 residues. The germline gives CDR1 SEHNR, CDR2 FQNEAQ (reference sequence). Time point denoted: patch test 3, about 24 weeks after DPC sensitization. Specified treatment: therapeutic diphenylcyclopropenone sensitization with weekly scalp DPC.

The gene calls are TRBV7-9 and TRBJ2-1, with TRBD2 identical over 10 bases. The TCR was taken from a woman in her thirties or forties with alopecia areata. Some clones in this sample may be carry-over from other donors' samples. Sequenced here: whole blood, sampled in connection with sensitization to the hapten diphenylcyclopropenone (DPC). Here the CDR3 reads CASSQTLASGSKEFF. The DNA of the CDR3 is TGTGCCAGCAGCCAAACGCTGGCTAGCGGGAGTAAGGAGTTCTTC. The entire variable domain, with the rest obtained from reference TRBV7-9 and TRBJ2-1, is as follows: DTGVSQNPRHKITKRGQNVTFRCDPISEHNRLYWYRQTLGQGPEFLTYFQNEAQLEKSRLLSDRFSAERPKGSFSTLEIQRTEQGDSAMYLCASSQTLASGSKEFFGPGTRLTVL.